The sequence of this T cell receptor beta chain was determined in a study of shared clonotypes between healthy human individuals. As defined, naive CD8 cells were CD45RO-negative and positively selected for CCR7, with terminally differentiated effector memory CD45RA+ cells excluded. Profiled with immunoSEQ multiplex PCR; TCRdb holds only in-frame clones, not every one. The profile covers roughly 2,000,000 clones, with roughly 94% appearing a single time and more than 0.9% taken by the ten largest. CDR1 and CDR2 (germline): SGHVS, FNYEAQ. The CDR3 covers 16 residues. V was pared by 4 bases and J by 9 bases, with 22 bases between.

The chain uses TRBV7-6 and TRBJ2-1; D perhaps matches TRBD2 (6 bases). Sequenced input: naive CD8+ T cells sorted from blood. This TCR was sampled from a young man in good health. The CDR3 nucleotides are TGTGCCAGCAGCTACGATCCCGGGACTGGGTTGGGTGAGCAGTTCTTC. It is translated as CASSYDPGTGLGEQFF.